Listed below are T cell receptor beta chains from one sample, sequenced in a study of persistence of HIV-infected CD4 T cells. These receptors have no identified antigens. Using immunoSEQ multiplex PCR, the repertoire was profiled, and TCRdb retains in-frame clones only, with some absent. The sample records about 45,000 clones, approximately 90% being singletons. The specimen was CD4+ T cells sorted from PBMCs after approximately 19-hour stimulation, collected from a patient who received antiretroviral therapy. All receptors come from an adult woman with HIV who was CMV-seropositive. Each CDR3 is given with its conserved first and last residue. Fields, in order: V gene, D gene, clone size, J gene, CDR3 DNA, CDR3 protein. D genes are given only for firm matches. Size is omitted from some rows. Given values are once, few, many or a class for expanded clones.

V: TRBV13
D: .
size: .
J: TRBJ2-7
DNA: TGTGCCAGCAGCCTCCACCCCCCCCTAGATGGGGCGAACTACGAGCAGTACTTC
CDR3: CASSLHPPLDGANYEQYF

V: TRBV18
D: .
size: .
J: TRBJ2-6
DNA: TGTGCCAGCTCGCCGACAGTCTCTGGGGCCAACGTCCTGACTTTC
CDR3: CASSPTVSGANVLTF

V: TRBV25-1
D: .
size: few
J: TRBJ1-1
DNA: TGTGCCAGCAGTACCACAGGGATACTTCGGACTGAAGCTTTCTTT
CDR3: CASSTTGILRTEAFF

V: TRBV24-1
D: TRBD2
size: .
J: TRBJ2-1
DNA: TGTGCCATTTCCGGGACTAGCGGGAGAAAAAATGAGCAGTTCTTC
CDR3: CAISGTSGRKNEQFF

V: TRBV27
D: .
size: .
J: TRBJ2-1
DNA: TGTGCCAGCAGTTTTCTGCAGGGGTACAATGAGCAGTTCTTC
CDR3: CASSFLQGYNEQFF

V: TRBV30
D: TRBD1
size: medium-sized
J: TRBJ1-4
DNA: TGTGCCTGGAGTGTCGGACAGGGTGGTAATGAAAAACTGTTTTTT
CDR3: CAWSVGQGGNEKLFF

V: TRBV30
D: .
size: .
J: TRBJ1-1
DNA: TGTGCCTGGGCCAGGACCCATAACACTGAAGCTTTCTTT
CDR3: CAWARTHNTEAFF

V: TRBV15
D: .
size: .
J: TRBJ2-6
DNA: TGTGCCACCAGCAGAGATCGTGGTCTCTCTGGGGCCAACGTCCTGACTTTC
CDR3: CATSRDRGLSGANVLTF

V: TRBV15
D: .
size: .
J: TRBJ2-4
DNA: TGTGCCACCAGCAGAGATCGAGGAGGAGCCAAAAACATTCAGTACTTC
CDR3: CATSRDRGGAKNIQYF

V: TRBV5-1
D: TRBD1
size: .
J: TRBJ2-7
DNA: TGCGCCAGCAGCTTGGGACAGGGGGCGTCGTACGAGCAGTACTTC
CDR3: CASSLGQGASYEQYF

V: TRBV30
D: .
size: few
J: TRBJ1-6
DNA: TGTGCCTGGAGAGGTGGAGGCTTAAGGGCTTTTAATTCACCCCTCCACTTT
CDR3: CAWRGGGLRAFNSPLHF

V: TRBV7-2
D: .
size: once
J: TRBJ2-7
DNA: TGTGCCAGCAGCTTTAACTTTGTCTACGAGCAGTACTTC
CDR3: CASSFNFVYEQYF

V: TRBV7-3
D: TRBD2
size: .
J: TRBJ2-1
DNA: TGTGCCAGCAGCTTAAAGGCTAGCGGGGGATCTTTTCACAATGAGCAGTTCTTC
CDR3: CASSLKASGGSFHNEQFF

V: TRBV1
D: .
size: .
J: TRBJ2-3
DNA: TGCACCAGCAGCCAAGATTTCCGTCGGGGGGCGTCTAGCACAGATACGCAGTATTTT
CDR3: CTSSQDFRRGASSTDTQYF

V: TRBV12-3/TRBV12-4
D: .
size: .
J: TRBJ2-5
DNA: TGTGCCAGCAGTTTCCGGGCGGAGACCCAGTACTTC
CDR3: CASSFRAETQYF

V: TRBV5-4
D: .
size: .
J: TRBJ2-1
DNA: TGTGCCAGCAGCTCCAAACAGGGTGAAGGTTATGAGCAGTTCTTC
CDR3: CASSSKQGEGYEQFF

V: TRBV3-1/TRBV3-2
D: .
size: .
J: TRBJ2-7
DNA: TGTGCCAGCAGCCTGAACTACGAGCAGTACTTC
CDR3: CASSLNYEQYF

V: TRBV7-9
D: .
size: .
J: TRBJ2-7
DNA: TGTGCCAGCAGCTTTAGCGACGGAGGGCGGTACGAGCAGTACTTC
CDR3: CASSFSDGGRYEQYF

V: TRBV24-1
D: TRBD2
size: .
J: TRBJ2-5
DNA: TGTGCCACCAGTGATTCGGTCCGTAGCGGGGGAGAAGAGACCCAGTACTTC
CDR3: CATSDSVRSGGEETQYF

V: TRBV3-1/TRBV3-2
D: .
size: .
J: TRBJ1-3
DNA: TGTGCCAGCAGCCAAGCTGTAGTCTCTGGAAACACCATATATTTT
CDR3: CASSQAVVSGNTIYF

V: TRBV11-3
D: .
size: .
J: TRBJ1-2
DNA: TGTGCCAGCAGCTTAGATGATGGGGGGGAAGGCTACGGCTACACCTTC
CDR3: CASSLDDGGEGYGYTF

V: TRBV5-1
D: TRBD2
size: .
J: TRBJ2-2
DNA: TGCGCCAGCAGGACTAGCGGGAGTGGCACCGGGGAGCTGTTTTTT
CDR3: CASRTSGSGTGELFF

V: TRBV29-1
D: TRBD1
size: .
J: TRBJ2-5
DNA: TGCAGCGTTGAAGCGCGACAGGGGTTTTGGGCCCAGTACTTC
CDR3: CSVEARQGFWAQYF

V: TRBV25-1
D: .
size: .
J: TRBJ1-1
DNA: TGTGCCAGCAGTGCTGTGGGGCCGAACACTGAAGCTTTCTTT
CDR3: CASSAVGPNTEAFF

V: TRBV24-1
D: .
size: .
J: TRBJ2-1
DNA: TGTGCCACCAATAGAGGTGGGGGGAAGCAGTTCTTC
CDR3: CATNRGGGKQFF

V: TRBV6-5
D: .
size: .
J: TRBJ1-6
DNA: TGTGCCAGCAGTTACTCTGGTTCAAATTCACCCCTCCACTTT
CDR3: CASSYSGSNSPLHF

V: TRBV29-1
D: .
size: .
J: TRBJ2-4
DNA: TGCAGCGTACCGGGACTAGCCAAAAACATTCAGTACTTC
CDR3: CSVPGLAKNIQYF

V: TRBV5-1
D: TRBD1
size: .
J: TRBJ1-1
DNA: TGCGCCAGCAGCTTGGGACAGGGTGGGGCCACTGAAGCTTTCTTT
CDR3: CASSLGQGGATEAFF

V: TRBV7-2
D: .
size: .
J: TRBJ1-1
DNA: TGTGCCAGCAGCTTAATCGGTGGGAACACTGAAGCTTTCTTT
CDR3: CASSLIGGNTEAFF

V: TRBV29-1
D: TRBD1
size: .
J: TRBJ2-1
DNA: TGCAGCGTTCCCGGGACAGGGACCTACAATGAGCAGTTCTTC
CDR3: CSVPGTGTYNEQFF

V: TRBV10-3
D: .
size: .
J: TRBJ1-5
DNA: TGTGCCATCAGTGAATCCTCGGCGGGCGGGAATCAGCCCCAGCATTTT
CDR3: CAISESSAGGNQPQHF

V: TRBV6-5
D: TRBD1
size: .
J: TRBJ1-1
DNA: TGTGCCAGCAGGGGACAGCCAAACACTGAAGCTTTCTTT
CDR3: CASRGQPNTEAFF

V: TRBV10-3
D: TRBD1
size: .
J: TRBJ2-2
DNA: TGTGCCATCAATCAACAGGGGATAGTCGGCACCGGGGAGCTGTTTTTT
CDR3: CAINQQGIVGTGELFF

V: TRBV5-8
D: .
size: once
J: TRBJ2-7
DNA: TGTGCCAGCAGCTTGGGTAGCTCCTACGAGCAGTACTTC
CDR3: CASSLGSSYEQYF

V: TRBV14
D: .
size: .
J: TRBJ1-6
DNA: TGTGCCAGCAGCCAAAAAGGGCCCGAGGCGGATAATTCACCCCTCCACTTT
CDR3: CASSQKGPEADNSPLHF

V: TRBV7-9
D: TRBD2
size: few
J: TRBJ2-7
DNA: TGTGCCAGCAGCTTAGACAGGACTAGCGGAAACTACGAGCAGTACTTC
CDR3: CASSLDRTSGNYEQYF

V: TRBV9
D: .
size: .
J: TRBJ2-1
DNA: TGTGCCAGCAGCGTAGGGAACGGCAATGAGCAGTTCTTC
CDR3: CASSVGNGNEQFF

V: TRBV29-1
D: TRBD1
size: .
J: TRBJ2-7
DNA: TGCAGCGTCAGGGACAGGGATGAGGAGCAGTACTTC
CDR3: CSVRDRDEEQYF

V: TRBV2
D: .
size: .
J: TRBJ1-1
DNA: TGTGCCAGCAGTGAGCTTAACACTGAAGCTTTCTTT
CDR3: CASSELNTEAFF

V: TRBV3-1/TRBV3-2
D: .
size: .
J: TRBJ2-1
DNA: TGTGCCAGCAGCCAAGGGTGGGACGTCTACAATGAGCAGTTCTTC
CDR3: CASSQGWDVYNEQFF

V: TRBV3-1/TRBV3-2
D: .
size: few
J: TRBJ1-6
DNA: TGTGCCAGCAGCCCACAGGGATTTAGATCACCCCTCCACTTT
CDR3: CASSPQGFRSPLHF

V: TRBV16
D: .
size: once
J: TRBJ2-7
DNA: TGTGCCAGCAGCCTTGGCAGGGGCTACGAGCAGTACTTC
CDR3: CASSLGRGYEQYF

V: TRBV10-3
D: TRBD2
size: .
J: TRBJ2-1
DNA: TGTGCCATCAGCGGGACTACAAATGAGCAGTTCTTC
CDR3: CAISGTTNEQFF

V: TRBV14
D: TRBD1
size: .
J: TRBJ2-3
DNA: TGTGCCAGCAGCCAGGGCGGACAGGGGCGTAATACGCAGTATTTT
CDR3: CASSQGGQGRNTQYF

V: TRBV27
D: .
size: once
J: TRBJ2-3
DNA: TGTGCCAGCAGCCACCGGGCATATTCGAGCACAGATACGCAGTATTTT
CDR3: CASSHRAYSSTDTQYF

V: TRBV12-5
D: .
size: .
J: TRBJ1-1
DNA: TGTGCTAGTGGTTTGGCCCATCGGGTGGGGGACACTGAAGCTTTCTTT
CDR3: CASGLAHRVGDTEAFF

V: TRBV10-3
D: TRBD2
size: .
J: TRBJ2-3
DNA: TGTGCCATCAGTGGGGGACTAGTTCACGGCGGAGATACGCAGTATTTT
CDR3: CAISGGLVHGGDTQYF

V: TRBV11-1
D: .
size: .
J: TRBJ2-7
DNA: TGTGCCAGCAGCTTAGCGTGGGGGGACTACGAGCAGTACTTC
CDR3: CASSLAWGDYEQYF

V: TRBV27
D: TRBD2
size: .
J: TRBJ2-7
DNA: TGTGCCAGCAGTCCACGACCGGGGGGGAATGAGCAGTACTTC
CDR3: CASSPRPGGNEQYF

V: TRBV6-6
D: TRBD1
size: .
J: TRBJ1-6
DNA: TGTGCCAGCAGACAGGACAGGGGGGATTCACCCCTCCACTTT
CDR3: CASRQDRGDSPLHF

V: TRBV5-4
D: .
size: .
J: TRBJ2-7
DNA: TGTGCCAGCAGCTTGGGGACAGTCCCCTCCTACGAGCAGTACTTC
CDR3: CASSLGTVPSYEQYF

V: TRBV9
D: .
size: .
J: TRBJ2-7
DNA: TGTGCCAGCAGCGCACCGAGCTCCTACGAGCAGTACTTC
CDR3: CASSAPSSYEQYF

V: TRBV5-1
D: .
size: .
J: TRBJ1-1
DNA: TGCGCCAGCAGCTTGGCCCTGGGTCCATTCACTGAAGCTTTCTTT
CDR3: CASSLALGPFTEAFF

V: TRBV29-1
D: TRBD2
size: .
J: TRBJ2-7
DNA: TGCAGCGTTTCGGGACTAGCCTACGAGCAGTACTTC
CDR3: CSVSGLAYEQYF

V: TRBV7-2
D: .
size: .
J: TRBJ2-7
DNA: TGTGCCAGCAGCCCCCGAGGGGGGGGACGAACTTACGAGCAGTACTTC
CDR3: CASSPRGGGRTYEQYF

V: TRBV28
D: TRBD2
size: once
J: TRBJ2-3
DNA: TGTGCCAGCAGTCCGGCGACTAGCGCGGCCACAGATACGCAGTATTTT
CDR3: CASSPATSAATDTQYF

V: TRBV6-5
D: .
size: .
J: TRBJ1-3
DNA: TGTGCCAGCAGCCGAGGACGGACAAATGGAAACACCATATATTTT
CDR3: CASSRGRTNGNTIYF

V: TRBV5-4
D: TRBD1
size: .
J: TRBJ2-5
DNA: TGTGCCAGCAGCCTCCCGGGACAGGGTGAGACCCAGTACTTC
CDR3: CASSLPGQGETQYF

V: TRBV5-6
D: .
size: once
J: TRBJ2-3
DNA: TGTGCCAGCAGCTACAGGGCGACAGCCGGAGATACGCAGTATTTT
CDR3: CASSYRATAGDTQYF

V: TRBV2
D: .
size: few
J: TRBJ1-5
DNA: TGTGCCAGCAGTTTATTCTCTGCCAAAGGGCAGCCCCAGCATTTT
CDR3: CASSLFSAKGQPQHF